One sample yielded the 17 T cell receptor beta chains listed below, sequenced in a study of control samples from healthy donors and cancer patients. Repertoires were generated with immunoSEQ multiplex PCR, while TCRdb's copy carries only in-frame clones and drops some. This sample has roughly 100,000 clones, with about 91% found just once. The specimen sequenced was blood. These receptors were taken from a woman aged 18-29 years in good health.

The chain carries TRBV11-2 and TRBJ2-2; D call uncertain. V shed 6 bases and J shed 2 bases, with 4 bases lying between them. CDR3 length: 12 residues. Germline lookup yields CDR1 SGHAT and CDR2 FQNNGV. This chain's CDR3 is CASSSNTGELFF. CDR3 nucleotide sequence: TGTGCCAGCAGTAGTAACACCGGGGAGCTGTTTTTT.

The chain recombines TRBV30 with TRBJ1-2; D gene ambiguous. V was shortened by 1 base and J by 8 bases, with 14 bases between the two germline ends. CDR1 GTSNPN and CDR2 SVGIG come from the germline V gene (reference sequence). The CDR3 extends over 13 amino acids. The CDR3 region is CAWSGVAGGGYTF. In DNA form, the CDR3 reads TGTGCCTGGAGTGGGGTCGCGGGTGGGGGCTACACCTTC. The full variable domain, with the rest looked up from reference TRBV30 and TRBJ1-2, is SQTIHQWPATLVQPVGSPLSLECTVEGTSNPNLYWYRQAAGRGLQLLFYSVGIGQISSEVPQNLSASRPQDRQFILSSKKLLLSDSGFYLCAWSGVAGGGYTFGSGTRLTVV.

The V and J genes are TRBV12-3 or TRBV12-4 and TRBJ2-7; possibly TRBD1 for D (5 bases). Between the trimmed V and J ends, which lost 5 bases and 9 bases, there was a span of 11 bases. The CDR3 spans 11 residues. CDR3 coding DNA: TGTGCCAGCAGTCTACAGGCTGCGCAGTACTTC. As protein: CASSLQAAQYF.

This chain joins TRBV9 and TRBJ2-1; TRBD2 matches 10 bases. The CDR3 is 12 amino acids. With 3 bases clipped from V and 13 bases from J, the junction kept 4 bases outside the gene matches. Germline V gene data show CDR1 as SGDLS and CDR2 as YYNGEE. This chain's CDR3 is CASSAGLAVQFF. The CDR3 nucleotides read TGTGCCAGCAGCGCCGGACTAGCGGTTCAGTTCTTC.

The chain employs TRBV19 and TRBJ1-5; 10 bases map to TRBD1. V lost 4 bases to trimming and J lost 7 bases; unmatched junction nucleotides: 13. In germline, CDR1 is LNHDA, CDR2 SQIVND (reference sequence). The CDR3 runs to 17 residues. This CDR3 is CASSSLGTGVSEQPQHF. The DNA of the CDR3 is TGTGCCAGTAGTAGCCTAGGGACAGGGGTTTCCGAGCAGCCCCAGCATTTT.

V and J are TRBV6-6 and TRBJ1-6; 8 bases are a match to TRBD1. The CDR3 spans 14 residues. Losses at the gene ends were 6 bases for V and 5 bases for J; bases not matched to a gene: 3. The germline gives CDR1 MNHNY, CDR2 SVGAGI (reference sequence). The CDR3 DNA reads TGTGCCAGCAGCCGACAGGGGCATAATTCACCCCTCCACTTT. Translated: CASSRQGHNSPLHF.

This clone was detected a few times. The CDR3 bases are TGTGCCAGCAGCTTTGAAGCTTTCTTT. It encodes CASSFEAFF. The gene calls are TRBV5-8 and TRBJ1-1, with unresolved D. Germline V CDR1 and CDR2: SGHTS, YDEGEE. V dropped 2 bases and J dropped 7 bases, with 0 bases sitting between them. This CDR3 comprises 9 residues.

This clone was seen a few times. The chain couples TRBV29-1 to TRBJ2-3; D gene uncertain. This CDR3 spans 12 amino acids. The germline V gene has CDR1 SQVTM and CDR2 ANQGSEA. V shed 4 bases and J shed 2 bases, with 7 bases lying between them. The CDR3 loop is CSVVKYTDTQYF. The CDR3 DNA reads TGCAGCGTTGTTAAGTACACAGATACGCAGTATTTT.

This clone turned up a few times. V gene TRBV6-5 combines with J gene TRBJ1-6, with D maybe TRBD1 (6 bases). V dropped 2 bases and J dropped 10 bases, with 12 bases sitting between them. Germline CDR1 and CDR2: MNHEY and SVGAGI. CDR3 length equals 14 residues. CDR3 coding DNA: TGTGCCAGCAGTTACACAGGGCTGAGGTCACCCCTCCACTTT. Its translation is CASSYTGLRSPLHF.

J is TRBJ2-2 and V is TRBV27, with 11 positions matching TRBD2. Germline CDR1 reads MNHEY; CDR2 reads SMNVEV (reference sequence). The CDR3 has 15 amino acids. V lost 6 bases and J lost 3; bases outside the gene matches: 3. CDR3 bases: TGTGCCAGCAGGCTGGGACTAGCGGACACCGGGGAGCTGTTTTTT. This sequence encodes CASRLGLADTGELFF.

The chain combines TRBV6-5 with TRBJ1-1, with 10 bases identical to TRBD1. This CDR3 is built from 15 residues. The trim removed 2 bases at V and 3 bases at J, leaving 3 bases unmatched. The germline CDR1 and CDR2 sequences are MNHEY and SVGAGI. Here the CDR3 DNA reads TGTGCCAGCAGTTACCCAGGGACAGGGGACACTGAAGCTTTCTTT. Its translation is CASSYPGTGDTEAFF.

This clone was counted once. The chain combines TRBV9 with TRBJ2-7; 10 bases are a match to TRBD1. The V segment lost 0 bases and the J segment 7 bases; nucleotides outside the gene matches: 13. The CDR3 totals 17 residues. CDR1 SGDLS and CDR2 YYNGEE come from the germline V gene. For the CDR3, the DNA is TGTGCCAGCAGCGTAGACACCGGGACAGGGGCCATAGGGGAGCAGTACTTC. This codes for CASSVDTGTGAIGEQYF.

This clone was recorded a few times. The genes are TRBV10-2 and TRBJ2-7; 10 nucleotides line up with TRBD2. Germline V CDR1 and CDR2: WSHSY, SAAADI. The CDR3 has 15 residues. V dropped 6 bases and J dropped 4; count of bases not matched to a gene: 9. The CDR3 is CASSGLAVPGYEQYF. Here the CDR3 DNA reads TGCGCCAGCAGCGGACTAGCGGTCCCTGGTTACGAGCAGTACTTC.

This sequence joins TRBV30 and TRBJ2-4; 13 bases align to TRBD2. J was trimmed by 0 bases and V by 3 bases; bases with no gene match: 14. The CDR3 contains 20 residues. CDR1 is GTSNPN and CDR2 is SVGIG in the germline V gene (reference sequence). The CDR3 nucleotides are TGTGCCTGGAGGGAGCTGATCGGGACTAGCGGGACCGTAGCCAAAAACATTCAGTACTTC. Translation: CAWRELIGTSGTVAKNIQYF.

The rearrangement links TRBV29-1 to TRBJ2-7; TRBD2 agrees at 11 bases. V was clipped by 5 bases and J by 4 bases; unmatched bases: 7. Looked up from germline, CDR1 is SQVTM and CDR2 is ANQGSEA. CDR3 length equals 14 residues. The CDR3 DNA sequence: TGCAGCGTTACGGGACTAGCGGACCTTTACGAGCAGTACTTC. This sequence encodes CSVTGLADLYEQYF.

The chain recombines TRBV7-9 with TRBJ2-1, with D possibly called TRBD1 or TRBD2 (6 bases each). Germline V gene data show CDR1 as SEHNR and CDR2 as FQNEAQ (reference sequence). V lost 5 bases, J lost 6 bases, and 11 bases lay in between. This CDR3 comprises 13 residues. The CDR3 region is CASSRGGGNEQFF. The CDR3 nucleotides are TGTGCCAGCAGCAGAGGGGGAGGCAATGAGCAGTTCTTC.

This clone appeared a few times. The chain is built from TRBV6-5 and TRBJ1-2; perhaps TRBD1 as D (5 bases). The germline V gene encodes CDR1 MNHEY and CDR2 SVGAGI. The CDR3 is made up of 14 amino acids. The V and J ends lost 2 bases and 6 bases respectively, with 13 bases between them. CDR3 in amino acids: CASSYQGGKHGYTF. The CDR3 coding sequence is TGTGCCAGCAGTTACCAGGGCGGGAAGCATGGCTACACCTTC.